One and the same sample provided the 15 T cell receptor beta chains below, sequenced in a study of response to subunit inactivated influenza vaccine. One entry per CDR3 protein results from TCRdb running MiXCR on the RT-PCR reads. The sample holds roughly 700,000 distinct CDR3 sequences, about 15% seen once. Sample: PBMCs from blood, taken 14 days before vaccination. All receptors come from a man aged 50-59 years who received an inactivated influenza vaccine.

This clonotype showed up many times. The V call is TRBV19, the J call TRBJ1-2; D may be TRBD1 (5 bases). The CDR3 is 15 residues long. V lost 5 bases, J lost 0 bases, and 13 bases lay in between. Germline CDR1 reads LNHDA; CDR2 reads SQIVND (reference sequence). DNA of the CDR3: TGTGCCAGTAGTTCTCACAGGAATTCTAACTATGGCTACACCTTC. Translated: CASSSHRNSNYGYTF.

This clonotype was seen repeatedly, ten times or more. The chain employs TRBV29-1 and TRBJ2-5; 9 nucleotides match TRBD2. V shed 0 bases, J shed 0 bases, and the junction held 5 bases outside the gene matches. Germline CDR1 and CDR2: SQVTM and ANQGSEA. The CDR3 contains 16 residues. CDR3 residues: CSVEDRLAGYQETQYF. For the CDR3, the DNA is TGCAGCGTTGAAGATCGGCTAGCGGGGTACCAAGAGACCCAGTACTTC.

As concerns this clonotype: The junction and the germline gene differ at one end; a read error may be behind it. CDR3 coding DNA: TGTGCCAGCTCAACCACTAGCGGGAGAGGTCACATTCTCTTC. As protein: CASSTTSGRGHILF. The chain joins TRBV18 to TRBJ2-1; TRBD2 agrees at 11 bases. Germline assignment: CDR1 KGHSH and CDR2 LQKENI. The length of the CDR3 is 14 residues. The full variable domain, rest sourced from reference TRBV18 and TRBJ2-1, is NAGVMQNPRHLVRRRGQEARLRCSPMKGHSHVYWYRQLPEEGLKFMVYLQKENIIDESGMPKERFSAEFPKEGPSILRIQQVVRGDSAAYFCASSTTSGRGHILFGPGTRLTVL.

The CDR3 sequence: CASRFRDSPHQPQHF. CDR3 DNA sequence: TGTGCCAGCAGATTCCGGGACAGTCCTCATCAGCCCCAGCATTTT. This chain connects TRBV6-2 or TRBV6-3 to TRBJ1-5; 7 bases match TRBD1. CDR1 is MNHEY and CDR2 is SVGEGT in the germline V gene. Trimming at V came to 6 bases and at J to 5 bases, leaving 10 bases not matched to a gene. This CDR3 comprises 15 residues.

J is TRBJ2-1 and V is TRBV14; TRBD1 matches at 12 bases. The CDR3 spans 16 residues. V was clipped by 5 bases and J by 0 bases; unmatched bases: 2. Germline values: CDR1 SGHDN, CDR2 FVKESK. DNA of the CDR3: TGTGCCAGCAGCAAGGGACAGGGGGCCTCCTACAATGAGCAGTTCTTC. It is translated as CASSKGQGASYNEQFF.

The chain couples TRBV4-2 to TRBJ1-2; D ambiguous. The CDR3 loop spans 17 amino acids. CDR1 is LGHNA and CDR2 is YNFKEQ in the germline V gene. Trimming shortened V by 0 bases and J by 1 base, and 15 bases separated the two germline ends. The CDR3 spells CASSQDWETRFNYGYTF. The CDR3 DNA reads as TGTGCCAGCAGCCAAGATTGGGAGACAAGATTTAACTATGGCTACACCTTC.

This clonotype was detected a few times. This chain uses TRBV2 with TRBJ1-4, with D possibly matching TRBD1 (5 bases). CDR1 is SNHLY, CDR2 FYNNEI, per germline. The CDR3 covers 14 residues. V dropped 6 bases and J dropped 4 bases, with 12 bases sitting between them. CDR3 DNA sequence: TGTGCCAGCAGGTCCGGGACTGGTAATGAAAAACTGTTTTTT. This codes for CASRSGTGNEKLFF.

This clonotype showed up just a few times. The V call is TRBV29-1, the J call TRBJ1-1; D ambiguous. CDR3 size: 12 residues. V lost 1 base and J lost 8, with 11 bases in between. Germline CDR1 reads SQVTM; CDR2 reads ANQGSEA. CDR3 region: CSVEGTGSEAFF. The CDR3 DNA follows: TGCAGCGTTGAAGGTACTGGTTCGGAAGCTTTCTTT.

The rearrangement links TRBV7-9 to TRBJ2-7; 8 bases map to TRBD1. The ends lost 3 bases at V and 3 bases at J; junction bases unmatched: 4. The CDR3 spans 14 residues. Germline V gene sequence: CDR1 SEHNR, CDR2 FQNEAQ (reference sequence). This CDR3 reads CASSFYGQGYEQYF. CDR3 bases: TGTGCCAGCAGCTTTTATGGACAGGGCTACGAGCAGTACTTC.

This clonotype was detected only a few times. V gene TRBV4-3 combines with J gene TRBJ2-1; maybe TRBD2 (6 bases). Per the germline V gene, CDR1 is LGHNA and CDR2 is YSLEER. The CDR3 consists of 15 residues. V shed 0 bases and J shed 6 bases, with 12 bases lying between them. Written as DNA, the CDR3 is TGCGCCAGCAGCCAAGATCGACTAGTTTCCAATGAGCAGTTCTTC. Its protein is CASSQDRLVSNEQFF.

This clonotype was observed many times. The gene calls are TRBV4-3 and TRBJ2-7; D perhaps matches TRBD2 (6 bases). V shed 0 bases and J shed 0 bases, with 12 bases lying between them. The CDR3 is 16 residues long. Germline lookup yields CDR1 LGHNA and CDR2 YSLEER. CDR3 residues: CASSQDTGLLSYEQYF. The CDR3 DNA follows: TGCGCCAGCAGCCAAGACACGGGACTGCTCTCCTACGAGCAGTACTTC.

The chain recombines TRBV5-1 with TRBJ2-7; no firm D call. V lost 2 bases and J lost 2, with 8 bases in between. The CDR3 length is 13 residues. Germline CDR1 SGHRS, CDR2 YFSETQ. Here the CDR3 reads CASSFNPTYEQYF. Here the CDR3 DNA reads TGCGCCAGCAGCTTCAACCCGACCTACGAGCAGTACTTC. The full variable domain, in which reference TRBV5-1 and TRBJ2-7 provide the parts outside the CDR3, is KAGVTQTPRYLIKTRGQQVTLSCSPISGHRSVSWYQQTPGQGLQFLFEYFSETQRNKGNFPGRFSGRQFSNSRSEMNVSTLELGDSALYLCASSFNPTYEQYFGPGTRLTVT.

This clonotype was found a few times. This chain uses TRBV2 with TRBJ2-1; D ambiguous. The germline V gene encodes CDR1 SNHLY and CDR2 FYNNEI. The CDR3 spans 15 residues. Trimming left V 7 bases short and J 7 bases short, with 20 bases between. In nucleotides, the CDR3 is TGTGCCAGCAAAAGAAGGGCCCTGGGGATAAATGAGCAGTTCTTC. It codes for CASKRRALGINEQFF.

This clonotype was recorded a few times. The chain uses TRBV28 and TRBJ2-1; D gene unclear. The V gene lost 3 bases and the J gene lost 10 bases, with 22 bases spanning the gap. Germline V CDR1 and CDR2: MDHEN, SYDVKM. This CDR3 is 16 amino acids long. The CDR3 here is CASSFIGPVDLREQFF. Written as DNA, the CDR3 is TGTGCCAGCAGTTTTATTGGACCCGTCGATCTGAGGGAGCAGTTCTTC.

CDR3 sequence: CASSVPGTGYNEQYF. CDR3 DNA: TGTGCCAGCAGCGTTCCCGGGACAGGGTATAACGAGCAGTACTTC. V is TRBV7-6 and J is TRBJ2-7, with TRBD1 matching 9 bases. The length of the CDR3 is 15 residues. Per germline, CDR1 SGHVS and CDR2 FNYEAQ. V trimming: 5 bases; J trimming: 5 bases; junction bases outside the gene matches: 10.